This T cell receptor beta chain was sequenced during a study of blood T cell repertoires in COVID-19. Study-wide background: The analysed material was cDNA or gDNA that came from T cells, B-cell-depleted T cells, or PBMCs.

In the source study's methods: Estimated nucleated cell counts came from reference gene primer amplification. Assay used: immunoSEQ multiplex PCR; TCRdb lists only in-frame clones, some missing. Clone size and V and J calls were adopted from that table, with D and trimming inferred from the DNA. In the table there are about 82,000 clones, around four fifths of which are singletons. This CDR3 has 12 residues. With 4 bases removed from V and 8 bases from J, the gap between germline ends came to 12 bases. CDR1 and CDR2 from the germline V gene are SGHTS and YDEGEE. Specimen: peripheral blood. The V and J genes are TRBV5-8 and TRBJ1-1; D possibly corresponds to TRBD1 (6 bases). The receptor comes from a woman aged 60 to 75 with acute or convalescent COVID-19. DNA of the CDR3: TGTGCCAGCAGCCCCGCCGGGACAGAAGCTTTCTTT. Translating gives CASSPAGTEAFF.